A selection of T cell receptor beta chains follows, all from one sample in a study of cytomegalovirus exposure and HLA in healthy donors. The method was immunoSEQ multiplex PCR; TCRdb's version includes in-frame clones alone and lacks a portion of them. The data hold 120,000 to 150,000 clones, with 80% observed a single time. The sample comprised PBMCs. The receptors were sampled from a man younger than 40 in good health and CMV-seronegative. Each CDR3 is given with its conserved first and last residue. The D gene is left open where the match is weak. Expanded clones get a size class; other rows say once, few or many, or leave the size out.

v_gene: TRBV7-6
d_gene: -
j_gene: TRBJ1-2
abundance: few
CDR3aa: CASSSPSEWRVDGYTF
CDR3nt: TGTGCCAGCAGCTCCCCCAGCGAGTGGAGGGTGGATGGCTACACCTTC

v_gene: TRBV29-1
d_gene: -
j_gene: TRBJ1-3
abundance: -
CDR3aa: CSVQARGSGNTIYF
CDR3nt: TGCAGCGTCCAAGCCAGGGGCTCTGGAAACACCATATATTTT

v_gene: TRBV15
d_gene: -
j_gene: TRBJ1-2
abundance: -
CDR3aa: CATSREASEGADYGYTF
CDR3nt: TGTGCCACCAGCAGAGAGGCCAGCGAGGGCGCTGACTATGGCTACACCTTC

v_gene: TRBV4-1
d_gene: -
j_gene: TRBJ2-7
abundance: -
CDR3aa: CASSQIEVTYEQYF
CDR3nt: TGCGCCAGCAGCCAAATCGAGGTCACCTACGAGCAGTACTTC

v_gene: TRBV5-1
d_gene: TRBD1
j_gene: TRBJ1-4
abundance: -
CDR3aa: CASSPSDRGGNEKLFF
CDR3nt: TGCGCCAGCAGCCCTTCAGACAGGGGCGGAAATGAAAAACTGTTTTTT

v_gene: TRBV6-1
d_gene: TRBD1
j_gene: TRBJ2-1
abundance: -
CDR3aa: CASSEAGLTGGEQFF
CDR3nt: TGTGCCAGCAGTGAAGCGGGACTTACAGGGGGTGAGCAGTTCTTC

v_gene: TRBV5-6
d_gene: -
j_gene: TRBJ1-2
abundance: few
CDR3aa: CASSLQGPGVWVDTF
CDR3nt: TGTGCCAGCAGCTTGCAGGGTCCTGGAGTATGGGTCGACACCTTC

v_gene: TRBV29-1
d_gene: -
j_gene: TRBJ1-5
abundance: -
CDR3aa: CSVKQGWDQPQNF
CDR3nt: TGCAGCGTTAAACAGGGTTGGGATCAGCCCCAGAATTTT

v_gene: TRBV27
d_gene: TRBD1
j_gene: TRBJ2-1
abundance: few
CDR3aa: CASSLSGGQYNEQFF
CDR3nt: TGTGCCAGCAGTTTGTCAGGGGGCCAATACAATGAGCAGTTCTTC

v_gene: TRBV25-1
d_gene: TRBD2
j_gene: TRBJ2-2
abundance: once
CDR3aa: CASSGRAAGELFF
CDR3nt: TGTGCCAGCAGCGGGAGGGCCGCCGGGGAGCTGTTTTTT

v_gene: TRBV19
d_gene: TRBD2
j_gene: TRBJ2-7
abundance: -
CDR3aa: CASSTRTAGSSYEQYF
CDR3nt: TGTGCCAGTAGTACGCGCACAGCGGGGAGCTCCTACGAGCAGTACTTC

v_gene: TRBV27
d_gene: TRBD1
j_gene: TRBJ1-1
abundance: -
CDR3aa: CASSDRVEAFF
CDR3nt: TGTGCCAGCAGTGACAGGGTCGAAGCTTTCTTT

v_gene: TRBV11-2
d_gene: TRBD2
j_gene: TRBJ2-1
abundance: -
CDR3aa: CASSLRTSGSNEQFF
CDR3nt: TGTGCCAGCAGCTTACGTACTAGCGGGAGCAATGAGCAGTTCTTC

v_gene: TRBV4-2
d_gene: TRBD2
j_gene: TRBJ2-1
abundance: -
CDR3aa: CASSQRGVAGGDEQFF
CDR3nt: TGTGCCAGCAGCCAACGGGGGGTAGCGGGGGGCGATGAGCAGTTCTTC

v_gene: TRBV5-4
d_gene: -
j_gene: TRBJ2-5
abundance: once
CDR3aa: CASSPVGQGKETQYF
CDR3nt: TGTGCCAGCAGCCCCGTGGGGCAGGGGAAAGAGACCCAGTACTTC

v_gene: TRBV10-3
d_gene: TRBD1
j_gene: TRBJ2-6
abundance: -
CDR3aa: CAIRGQGPVSGANVLTF
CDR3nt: TGTGCCATCAGGGGACAGGGGCCCGTTTCTGGGGCCAACGTCCTGACTTTC

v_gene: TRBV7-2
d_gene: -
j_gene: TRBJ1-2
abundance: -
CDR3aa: CASSGNGLGVNYGYTF
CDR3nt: TGTGCCAGCAGCGGGAATGGACTCGGGGTCAACTATGGCTACACCTTC

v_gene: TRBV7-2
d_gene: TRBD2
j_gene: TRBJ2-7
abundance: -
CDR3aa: CASTSERGYYEQYF
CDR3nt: TGTGCCAGCACCTCCGAGCGGGGCTACTACGAGCAGTACTTC

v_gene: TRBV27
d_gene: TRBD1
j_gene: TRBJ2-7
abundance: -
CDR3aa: CASSSYDRDEQYF
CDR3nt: TGTGCCAGCAGTTCATACGACAGGGACGAGCAGTACTTC

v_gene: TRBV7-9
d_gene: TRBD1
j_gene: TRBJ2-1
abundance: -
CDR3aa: CASERDRGRNEQFF
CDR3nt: TGTGCCAGCGAACGCGACAGGGGGCGGAATGAGCAGTTCTTC

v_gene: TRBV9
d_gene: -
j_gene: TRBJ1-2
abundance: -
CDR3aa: CASSVRPEGVNYGYTF
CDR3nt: TGTGCCAGCAGCGTAAGACCCGAGGGGGTTAACTATGGCTACACCTTC

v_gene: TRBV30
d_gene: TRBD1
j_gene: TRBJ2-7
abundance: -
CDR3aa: CAWSGTGKYEQYF
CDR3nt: TGTGCCTGGAGCGGGACAGGGAAGTACGAGCAGTACTTC

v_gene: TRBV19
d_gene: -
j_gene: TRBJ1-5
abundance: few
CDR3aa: CASSERDQPQHF
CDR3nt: TGTGCCAGTAGTGAGAGGGATCAGCCCCAGCATTTT

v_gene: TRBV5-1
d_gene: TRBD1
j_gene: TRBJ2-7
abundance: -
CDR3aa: CASSTGTAYPYEQYF
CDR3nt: TGCGCCAGCAGTACCGGGACAGCATACCCCTACGAGCAGTACTTC

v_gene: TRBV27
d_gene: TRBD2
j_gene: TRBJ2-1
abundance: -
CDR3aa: CASSLTGGGNEQFF
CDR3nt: TGTGCCAGCAGTTTAACCGGGGGGGGCAATGAGCAGTTCTTC

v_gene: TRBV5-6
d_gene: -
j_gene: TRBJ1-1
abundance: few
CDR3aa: CASSGRDIEAFF
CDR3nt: TGTGCCAGCAGCGGCCGGGACATTGAAGCTTTCTTT

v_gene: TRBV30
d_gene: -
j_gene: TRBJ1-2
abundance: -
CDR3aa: CAWSRWGADYGYTF
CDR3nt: TGTGCCTGGAGTAGGTGGGGCGCCGACTATGGCTACACCTTC